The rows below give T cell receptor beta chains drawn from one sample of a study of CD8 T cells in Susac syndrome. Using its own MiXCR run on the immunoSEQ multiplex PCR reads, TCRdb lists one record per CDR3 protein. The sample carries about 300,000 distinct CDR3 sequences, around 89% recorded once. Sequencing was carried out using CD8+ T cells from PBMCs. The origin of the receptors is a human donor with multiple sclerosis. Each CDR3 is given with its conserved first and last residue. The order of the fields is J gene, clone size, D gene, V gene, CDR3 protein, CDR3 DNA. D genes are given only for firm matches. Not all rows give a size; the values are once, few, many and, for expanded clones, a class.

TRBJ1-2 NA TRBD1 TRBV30 CAGYRGDGYTF TGTGCCGGTTACAGGGGAGATGGCTACACCTTC
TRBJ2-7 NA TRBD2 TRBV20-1 CSARAPTSGLSYEQYF TGCAGTGCTAGAGCCCCTACTAGCGGCCTCTCCTACGAGCAGTACTTC
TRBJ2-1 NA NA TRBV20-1 CSGSGDRYYNEQFF TGCAGTGGTAGTGGGGACCGATACTACAATGAGCAGTTCTTC
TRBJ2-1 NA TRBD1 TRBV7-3 CASSLGQGATYNEQFF TGTGCCAGCAGCTTAGGGCAGGGGGCCACCTACAATGAGCAGTTCTTC
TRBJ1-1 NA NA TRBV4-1 CASSQDQGGNTEAFF TGCGCCAGCAGCCAAGATCAGGGAGGGAACACTGAAGCTTTCTTT
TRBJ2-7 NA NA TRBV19 CASSRGRFWEQYF TGTGCCAGTAGCCGAGGACGGTTTTGGGAGCAGTACTTC
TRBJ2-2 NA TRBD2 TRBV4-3 CACSGGTGELFF TGCGCCTGTAGCGGGGGGACCGGGGAGCTGTTTTTT
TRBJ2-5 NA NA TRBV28 CASSLLPGQLERETQYF TGTGCCAGCAGTCTCCTCCCCGGGCAGCTAGAGCGAGAGACCCAGTACTTC
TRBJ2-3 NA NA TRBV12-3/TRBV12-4 CASSSENSSTDTQYF TGTGCCAGCAGTTCAGAAAATTCTAGCACAGATACGCAGTATTTT
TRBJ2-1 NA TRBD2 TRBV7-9 CASSSTGTTMNEQFF TGTGCCAGCAGTTCGACCGGGACTACTATGAATGAGCAGTTCTTC
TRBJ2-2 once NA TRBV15 CATSGGIGAGELFF TGTGCCACCAGCGGGGGTATCGGTGCCGGGGAGCTGTTTTTT
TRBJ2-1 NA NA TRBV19 CASSIIGSNEQFF TGTGCCAGTAGTATTATCGGAAGTAATGAGCAGTTCTTC
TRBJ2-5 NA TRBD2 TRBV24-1 CATSDLRGREETQYF TGTGCCACCAGTGATTTGAGAGGGAGGGAAGAGACCCAGTACTTC
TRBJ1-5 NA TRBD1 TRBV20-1 CSARDTGDRGFNQPQHF TGCAGTGCTAGAGATACGGGGGACAGGGGGTTCAATCAGCCCCAGCATTTT
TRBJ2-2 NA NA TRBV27 CASSFVGTGELFF TGTGCCAGCAGTTTCGTAGGCACCGGGGAGCTGTTTTTT
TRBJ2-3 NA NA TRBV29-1 CSVLPKVGTDTQYF TGCAGCGTTCTCCCCAAGGTGGGAACAGATACGCAGTATTTT
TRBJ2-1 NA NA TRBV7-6 CASSLYVGNEQFF TGTGCCAGCAGCTTATACGTAGGAAACGAGCAGTTCTTC
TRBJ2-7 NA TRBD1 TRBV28 CASSFIRDRDHEQYF TGTGCCAGCAGTTTTATTAGGGACAGGGACCACGAGCAGTACTTC
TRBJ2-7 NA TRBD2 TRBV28 CASSAPTSAPSYEQYF TGTGCCAGCAGTGCTCCAACTAGCGCCCCGTCCTACGAGCAGTACTTC
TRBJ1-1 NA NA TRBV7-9 CASSPPAEAFF TGTGCCAGCAGCCCGCCGGCTGAAGCTTTCTTT
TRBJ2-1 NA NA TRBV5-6 CASSHPVRFPDEQFF TGTGCCAGCAGCCATCCAGTGAGGTTTCCCGATGAGCAGTTCTTC
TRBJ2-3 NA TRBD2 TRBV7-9 CASSSGLVEDTQYF TGTGCCAGCAGCTCGGGACTAGTGGAAGATACGCAGTATTTT
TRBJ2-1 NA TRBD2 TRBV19 CASSWAGDEQFF TGTGCCAGTTCCTGGGCGGGGGATGAGCAGTTCTTC
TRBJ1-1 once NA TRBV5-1 CASSLGGEATEAFF TGCGCCAGCAGCTTGGGTGGGGAAGCCACTGAAGCTTTCTTT
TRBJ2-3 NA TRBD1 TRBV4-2 CASSPTPPGQGADTQYF TGTGCCAGCAGCCCGACCCCACCGGGACAGGGGGCAGATACGCAGTATTTT
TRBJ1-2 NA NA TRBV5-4 CASSLVAGANYGYTF TGTGCCAGCAGCTTGGTGGCAGGGGCTAACTATGGCTACACCTTC
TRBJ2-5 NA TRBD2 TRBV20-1 CSARDPSGGGMETQYF TGCAGTGCTAGAGACCCTAGCGGGGGGGGGATGGAGACCCAGTACTTC
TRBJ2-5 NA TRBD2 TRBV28 CASSLLAGAETQYF TGTGCCAGCAGTTTACTAGCGGGAGCAGAGACCCAGTACTTC
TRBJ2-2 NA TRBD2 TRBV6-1 CASRDGRGAGELFF TGTGCCAGCAGGGACGGGAGGGGGGCCGGGGAGCTGTTTTTT
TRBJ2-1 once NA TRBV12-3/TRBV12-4 CASSFFGDEQFF TGTGCCAGCAGTTTCTTTGGCGATGAGCAGTTCTTC
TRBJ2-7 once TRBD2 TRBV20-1 CSATGTSFEQYF TGCAGTGCTACCGGGACTAGCTTCGAGCAGTACTTC
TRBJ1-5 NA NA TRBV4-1 CASSQDMLINQPQHF TGCGCCAGCAGCCAAGATATGCTGATCAATCAGCCCCAGCATTTT
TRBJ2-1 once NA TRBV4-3 CASSQDTTWSSYNEQFF TGCGCCAGCAGCCAAGATACTACCTGGAGCTCCTACAATGAGCAGTTCTTC
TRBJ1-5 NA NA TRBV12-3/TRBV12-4 CASNPGGPNQPQHF TGTGCCAGCAACCCGGGGGGGCCGAATCAGCCCCAGCATTTT
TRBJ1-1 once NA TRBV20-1 CSAREEFMNTEAFF TGCAGTGCTAGAGAGGAGTTTATGAACACTGAAGCTTTCTTT
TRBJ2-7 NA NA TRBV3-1 CASSDYRSGTYEQYF TGTGCCAGCAGCGATTACCGAAGTGGTACCTACGAGCAGTACTTC
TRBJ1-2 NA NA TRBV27 CASSLWGDNYGYTF TGTGCCAGCAGTTTATGGGGGGACAACTATGGCTACACCTTC